These T cell receptor beta chains were read from a single sample in a study of blood T cell repertoires in COVID-19. Data came from immunoSEQ multiplex PCR; TCRdb stores just in-frame clones and leaves some out. The sample holds over 400,000 clones, about 88% seen once. Sequencing was performed on PBMCs or T cells enriched from blood (not recorded which). These receptors all come from a woman aged 55-75 years who had recovered from COVID-19. Both conserved end residues are trimmed from each CDR3. For some rows the clone size is stated as once, few or many, or as a class when expanded; others skip it.

j_call clone_size v_call cdr3_aa
TRBJ2-3 - TRBV3-1/TRBV3-2 ASSLGWGGVDTQY
TRBJ2-3 - TRBV12-3/TRBV12-4 ASSLGGTITQY
TRBJ2-3 - TRBV5-5 ASSLGSGGPTDTQY
TRBJ1-6 once TRBV28 ASSSGTGDNSPLH
TRBJ2-5 - TRBV2 ASNGGAPQETQY
TRBJ1-3 - TRBV30 AWRIQGANTIY
TRBJ2-3 - TRBV6-5 ASEGAADTQY
TRBJ1-6 - TRBV6-6 ASSTGTEPSSSPLH
TRBJ1-2 - TRBV10-3 AITQTGTGGMVDGYT
TRBJ2-7 - TRBV7-9 ASSFSGGGTEQY
TRBJ2-3 - TRBV29-1 SARGQEGSTDTQY
TRBJ2-5 - TRBV6-5 ASSRTSTTQETQY
TRBJ1-2 - TRBV19 ASSPGQAIYGYT
TRBJ1-6 - TRBV11-3 ASSRFGGSPLH
TRBJ1-1 - TRBV7-9 ASSFGQGNTEAF
TRBJ1-5 few TRBV4-1 ASSRQDRDSQPQH
TRBJ1-2 - TRBV5-4 ASSLADRNYGYT
TRBJ2-3 - TRBV13 ASRRTGGKDTQY
TRBJ2-3 - TRBV30 AWSAKTSGGTDTQY
TRBJ2-2 - TRBV28 ASSSPGQGGTGELF
TRBJ2-1 - TRBV4-1 ASSQGSLGLTYNEQF
TRBJ1-4 - TRBV11-3 ASSPGRGVTNEKLF
TRBJ1-6 - TRBV18 ASSSDRVSSPLH
TRBJ2-3 - TRBV24-1 ATSDFRTSGGSLDTQY
TRBJ2-4 - TRBV6-2/TRBV6-3 ASSYSKTGLAGNFPKNIQY
TRBJ2-6 - TRBV19 ASSMDGHSLSGANVLT
TRBJ1-5 - TRBV5-6 ASERRGYSNQPQH
TRBJ2-3 once TRBV6-5 ASSYRGRGTDTQY
TRBJ1-3 - TRBV11-2 ASSPVLPSGNTIY
TRBJ1-4 - TRBV5-4 ASSSSGTGDEKLF
TRBJ1-1 - TRBV12-3/TRBV12-4 ASTPGAF
TRBJ1-2 few TRBV2 ASSVDNNYGYT
TRBJ1-5 - TRBV30 AWKTVLNQPQH
TRBJ1-5 - TRBV6-6 ASSPPTLAGVYSNQPQH